This TCR beta chain was profiled in a study of T cell responses to AZD1222 COVID-19 vaccine. Overall study: Whether given at about 4 or about 12 weeks, second doses were pooled. Whole-study findings and limits: Nearly half of spike-specific TCRs reportedly target variant regions that are unmutated in the B.1.351 and B.1.1.7 variants. Researchers report vaccine-associated CD4 TCRs spanning spike, with dominance at 160-218 and 743-854. The donor group comprised mostly white British people and more females; the analysis possibly underestimated clonal diversity.

Data came from immunoSEQ multiplex PCR; TCRdb stores just in-frame clones and leaves some out. Among tens of thousands of clones, 70% to 90% were seen once, and the ten largest hold 15% to 20%. The V segment lost 6 bases and the J segment 3 bases; nucleotides outside the gene matches: 4. Germline loops: CDR1 MRHNA, CDR2 SNTAGT. The CDR3 contains 15 residues. There are a few counts of this clone. Its specificity is unknown. The receptor was isolated from an adult in good health. The specimen was peripheral blood, collected on day 0 of AZD1222 vaccination. The rearrangement joins TRBV6-4 to TRBJ2-2; TRBD2 agrees at 10 bases. CDR3: CASSPGTSDTGELFF. The CDR3 DNA sequence: TGTGCCAGCAGCCCAGGGACTAGCGACACCGGGGAGCTGTTTTTT.